This T cell receptor (beta chain) is from a study of blood T cell repertoires in COVID-19. This CDR3 is built from 14 residues. Germline CDR1 is SQVTM and CDR2 is ANQGSEA. The V segment lost 3 bases and the J segment 1 base; nucleotides outside the gene matches: 1. Profiling relied on immunoSEQ multiplex PCR, and the TCRdb table lists in-frame clones only, not all of them. The sample contains some 46,000 clones, over 80% of which appear only once. This clone was seen a few times. The rearrangement uses TRBV29-1 and TRBJ2-2; TRBD2 aligns across 8 bases. Source material: peripheral blood. The TCR sequence derives from a man aged 55-75 years with active COVID-19. CDR3 nucleotide sequence: TGCAGCGTTGACCGGGAGGGGAACACCGGGGAGCTGTTTTTT. This sequence encodes CSVDREGNTGELFF.